These 24 T cell receptor beta chains came from one sample sequenced in a study of blood T cell repertoires in COVID-19. Measured with immunoSEQ multiplex PCR; TCRdb has only the in-frame clones, and not every one. The profile shows roughly 190,000 clones, approximately 85% of them singletons. The sample was PBMCs or T cells enriched from blood (not recorded which). These receptors originate from a man aged 35-49 years who had recovered from COVID-19.

The rearrangement joins TRBV18 to TRBJ2-1; D may be TRBD2 (5 bases). V lost 2 bases, J lost 10 bases, and 15 bases lay in between. Germline CDR1 and CDR2: KGHSH and LQKENI. The CDR3 consists of 14 residues. The CDR3 DNA reads TGTGCCAGCTCACCAAACTCCCCCAGAGGGGAGCAGTTCTTC. Residues: CASSPNSPRGEQFF.

The V and J genes are TRBV10-3 and TRBJ1-2; D gene unclear. From germline, CDR1 is ENHRY and CDR2 SYGVKD. The CDR3 runs 14 residues. V was clipped by 4 bases and J by 8 bases, with 17 bases between them. CDR3: CAISAHPKTMGYTF. In DNA form, the CDR3 reads TGTGCCATCAGTGCACACCCCAAGACTATGGGCTACACCTTC.

V and J are TRBV5-1 and TRBJ1-1; possible D gene TRBD1, 6 bases. CDR3 size: 16 residues. Germline values: CDR1 SGHRS, CDR2 YFSETQ. Between the trimmed V and J ends, which lost 1 base and 4 bases, there was a span of 17 bases. The CDR3: CASSLFLRGLPTEAFF. As DNA, the CDR3 is TGCGCCAGCAGCTTGTTTCTGCGGGGGCTCCCCACTGAAGCTTTCTTT.

J is TRBJ1-2 and V is TRBV10-1, with 7 bases matching TRBD1. The CDR3 is 13 amino acids. From germline, CDR1 is WNHNN and CDR2 SYGVQD (reference sequence). With V trimmed by 5 bases and J by 4 bases, 4 bases remained unmatched. CDR3 coding DNA: TGCGCCAGCAGTCCCGGGACAGTCTATGGCTACACCTTC. Translated, it gives CASSPGTVYGYTF.

The chain joins TRBV7-3 to TRBJ2-1; 10 positions agree with TRBD2. This CDR3 spans 20 amino acids. Germline trimming cut 5 bases from V and 1 base from J; bases unmatched to any gene: 17. In germline, CDR1 is SGHTA, CDR2 FQGTGA. This CDR3 is CASSLLSQGSTSGSYNEQFF. CDR3 nucleotide sequence: TGTGCCAGCAGCCTCCTTTCGCAGGGATCGACTAGCGGGTCCTACAATGAGCAGTTCTTC.

The gene calls are TRBV28 and TRBJ2-1, with a weak D call TRBD2 (5 bases). This CDR3 is built from 15 residues. Trimming took off 3 bases at V and 9 bases at J, with 18 bases between the two ends. Germline loops: CDR1 MDHEN, CDR2 SYDVKM. The CDR3 DNA reads as TGTGCCAGCAGTTTTTCCGGGGATACGAGGAGTGAGCAGTTCTTC. It codes for CASSFSGDTRSEQFF. The complete variable domain, with remaining parts taken from reference TRBV28 and TRBJ2-1, reads DVKVTQSSRYLVKRTGEKVFLECVQDMDHENMFWYRQDPGLGLRLIYFSYDVKMKEKGDIPEGYSVSREKKERFSLILESASTNQTSMYLCASSFSGDTRSEQFFGPGTRLTVL.

The chain is built from TRBV2 and TRBJ2-7; 9 bases match TRBD2. CDR1 and CDR2 from the germline V gene are SNHLY and FYNNEI. J was trimmed by 7 bases and V by 4 bases; bases with no gene match: 5. This CDR3 is 13 amino acids long. The CDR3 loop reads CASSVRLAGEQYV. Here the CDR3 DNA reads TGTGCCAGCAGTGTGAGGCTAGCGGGGGAGCAGTACGTC.

This sequence joins TRBV5-1 and TRBJ2-3; TRBD2 agrees at 12 bases. The CDR3 extends over 18 amino acids. Trimming removed 0 bases from V and 6 bases from J; junction bases left unmatched: 11. Germline V gene lookup returns CDR1 SGHRS and CDR2 YFSETQ. CDR3 in amino acids: CASSLGGLAGPGRDTQYF. In nucleotides, the CDR3 is TGCGCCAGCAGCTTGGGGGGACTAGCGGGCCCCGGAAGGGATACGCAGTATTTT.

This sequence joins TRBV6-5 and TRBJ2-7; D is perhaps TRBD2 (5 bases). Germline V gene sequence: CDR1 MNHEY, CDR2 SVGAGI. The CDR3 loop spans 12 amino acids. The V end was cut by 7 bases, the J end by 0 bases, with 7 bases between. As DNA, the CDR3 is TGTGCCAGCACCGGGAACTCCTACGAGCAGTACGTC. As protein: CASTGNSYEQYV.

The chain couples TRBV6-5 to TRBJ2-1, with a possible D match to TRBD1 (6 bases). This CDR3 contains 14 residues. Germline CDR1 and CDR2: MNHEY and SVGAGI. V was cut by 5 bases and J by 5 bases, with 13 bases left in between. The CDR3 loop reads CASSPYGQNNEQFF. In DNA, the CDR3 is TGTGCCAGCAGTCCTTACGGACAGAACAATGAGCAGTTCTTC.

V is TRBV3-1 (or the pseudogene TRBV3-2) and J is TRBJ2-1; 10 bases are shared with TRBD2. Germline assignment: CDR1 LGHDT and CDR2 YNNKEL (reference sequence). This CDR3 comprises 16 residues. After removal of 4 bases from V and 1 base from J, the junction contained 4 bases not matched to a gene. In DNA form, the CDR3 reads TGTGCCAGCAGCCCTACTAGCGGGATGTCCTACAATGAGCAGTTCTTC. Encoded protein: CASSPTSGMSYNEQFF.

The chain uses TRBV4-3 and TRBJ2-7; 9 positions agree with TRBD2. The CDR3 length is 16 residues. Trimming at V came to 3 bases and at J to 3 bases, leaving 9 bases not matched to a gene. Germline CDR1 LGHNA, CDR2 YSLEER. The CDR3 nucleotides are TGCGCCAGCAGCCAGGCGGGACTAGCAGGGAGCTACGAGCAGTACTTC. It specifies CASSQAGLAGSYEQYF.

The chain employs TRBV4-3 and TRBJ1-2; no definite D call. Trimming left V 0 bases short and J 4 bases short, with 9 bases between. This CDR3 is 14 amino acids long. Germline V gene lookup returns CDR1 LGHNA and CDR2 YSLEER. In nucleotides, the CDR3 is TGCGCCAGCAGCCAAGATTTGGCAGGCTATGGCTACACCTTC. Translating it yields CASSQDLAGYGYTF.

The genes are TRBV2 and TRBJ2-3; 9 nucleotides align to TRBD2. CDR1 is SNHLY, CDR2 FYNNEI, per germline. The V gene end was trimmed by 8 bases and the J gene end by 3 bases; junction bases not matched to a gene: 9. The CDR3 length is 15 residues. The CDR3, as DNA: TGTGCCAGCTTAGCGGGAGAGGGGCGTACAGATACGCAGTATTTT. Translation gives CASLAGEGRTDTQYF.

This chain uses TRBV19 with TRBJ1-5; the match to TRBD1 covers 7 bases. The V and J ends lost 3 bases and 5 bases, in that order; junction bases with no gene match: 7. This CDR3 is 15 amino acids long. Germline CDR1 is LNHDA and CDR2 is SQIVND (reference sequence). CDR3 in DNA: TGTGCCAGTAGTATGACAGGGCTTCGGGATCAGCCCCAGCATTTT. This sequence encodes CASSMTGLRDQPQHF. Drawing the rest from reference TRBV19 and TRBJ1-5, the complete variable domain is DGGITQSPKYLFRKEGQNVTLSCEQNLNHDAMYWYRQDPGQGLRLIYYSQIVNDFQKGDIAEGYSVSREKKESFPLTVTSAQKNPTAFYLCASSMTGLRDQPQHFGDGTRLSIL.

This rearrangement joins TRBV5-4 to TRBJ1-1, with D perhaps matching TRBD1 (6 bases). From germline, CDR1 is SGHNT and CDR2 YYREEE (reference sequence). V dropped 5 bases and J dropped 1 base, with 9 bases sitting between them. The CDR3 has 13 amino acids. For the CDR3, the DNA is TGTGCCAGCAGAAAACAGGGGAACACTGAAGCTTTCTTT. Translation: CASRKQGNTEAFF. Full variable domain (remainder filled in from reference TRBV5-4 and TRBJ1-1): ETGVTQSPTHLIKTRGQQVTLRCSSQSGHNTVSWYQQALGQGPQFIFQYYREEENGRGNFPPRFSGLQFPNYSSELNVNALELDDSALYLCASRKQGNTEAFFGQGTRLTVV.

The chain recombines TRBV11-1 with TRBJ1-6, with 7 bases lining up with TRBD1. The CDR3 loop spans 15 amino acids. Germline assignment: CDR1 SGHAT and CDR2 FQDESV (reference sequence). V trimming: 4 bases; J trimming: 6 bases; junction bases outside the gene matches: 6. The CDR3 loop reads CASSYATGVNSPLHF. The CDR3 nucleotides read TGTGCCAGCAGCTACGCCACAGGGGTTAATTCACCCCTCCACTTT. The full variable domain, with the rest looked up from reference TRBV11-1 and TRBJ1-6, is EAEVAQSPRYKITEKSQAVAFWCDPISGHATLYWYRQILGQGPELLVQFQDESVVDDSQLPKDRFSAERLKGVDSTLKIQPAELGDSAMYLCASSYATGVNSPLHFGNGTRLTVT.

This chain joins TRBV5-6 and TRBJ1-2; no reliable D call. Germline values: CDR1 SGHDT, CDR2 YYEEEE. This CDR3 is 10 amino acids long. V lost 7 bases and J lost 9, with 10 bases in between. CDR3 in DNA: TGTGCCAGCCAGGCAGAGAGCTACACCTTC. Its translation: CASQAESYTF.

The rearrangement links TRBV18 to TRBJ2-7, with 7 bases identical to TRBD1. The CDR3 spans 15 residues. The germline V gene encodes CDR1 KGHSH and CDR2 LQKENI. The V gene end was trimmed by 3 bases and the J gene end by 2 bases; junction bases not matched to a gene: 7. The CDR3 here is CASSPRQGLTYEQYF. The CDR3 DNA reads as TGTGCCAGCTCACCTCGACAGGGTCTTACCTACGAGCAGTACTTC. Drawing the rest from reference TRBV18 and TRBJ2-7, the complete variable domain is NAGVMQNPRHLVRRRGQEARLRCSPMKGHSHVYWYRQLPEEGLKFMVYLQKENIIDESGMPKERFSAEFPKEGPSILRIQQVVRGDSAAYFCASSPRQGLTYEQYFGPGTRLTVT.

The V call is TRBV28, the J call TRBJ2-5; D is undetermined. The V end lost 2 bases, the J end lost 7 bases, and 14 bases lay between the germline ends. Germline V lookup: CDR1 MDHEN, CDR2 SYDVKM. The CDR3 totals 14 residues. The CDR3 sequence is CASSLVGFDGTQYF. CDR3 nucleotides: TGTGCCAGCAGTTTAGTCGGGTTCGACGGGACCCAGTACTTC.

Only one count was recorded for this clone. This chain joins TRBV2 and TRBJ2-3; 7 bases map to TRBD1. The CDR3 is 14 residues long. V lost 7 bases, J lost 2 bases, and 6 bases stayed unmatched. The germline V gene has CDR1 SNHLY and CDR2 FYNNEI. The CDR3 DNA sequence: TGTGCCAGCAAGACAGGGCAGTACACAGATACGCAGTATTTT. This gives the protein CASKTGQYTDTQYF. The whole variable domain, remainder taken from reference TRBV2 and TRBJ2-3, is EPEVTQTPSHQVTQMGQEVILRCVPISNHLYFYWYRQILGQKVEFLVSFYNNEISEKSEIFDDQFSVERPDGSNFTLKIRSTKLEDSAMYFCASKTGQYTDTQYFGPGTRLTVL.

The rearrangement joins TRBV2 to TRBJ1-3; no definite D call. The CDR3 runs to 16 residues. Germline loops: CDR1 SNHLY, CDR2 FYNNEI. V was pared by 5 bases and J by 0 bases, with 14 bases between. CDR3: CASSPEVLSSGNTIYF. Written as DNA, the CDR3 is TGTGCCAGCAGTCCGGAGGTGCTGAGCTCTGGAAACACCATATATTTT.

The chain uses TRBV27 and TRBJ2-5; no definite D call. The CDR3 contains 13 residues. V dropped 5 bases and J dropped 5 bases, with 12 bases sitting between them. The germline CDR1 and CDR2 sequences are MNHEY and SMNVEV (reference sequence). The CDR3 DNA reads TGTGCCAGCAGTACTACGCCGAGGGAGACCCAGTACTTC. Translating it yields CASSTTPRETQYF.

The chain uses TRBV28 and TRBJ1-2, with TRBD1 matching 8 bases. The CDR3 consists of 16 residues. Germline V gene sequence: CDR1 MDHEN, CDR2 SYDVKM. The ends lost 3 bases at V and 5 bases at J; junction bases unmatched: 11. The CDR3 reads CASSFTGTGPQYGYTF. CDR3 nucleotide sequence: TGTGCCAGCAGTTTCACCGGGACAGGTCCTCAATATGGCTACACCTTC.